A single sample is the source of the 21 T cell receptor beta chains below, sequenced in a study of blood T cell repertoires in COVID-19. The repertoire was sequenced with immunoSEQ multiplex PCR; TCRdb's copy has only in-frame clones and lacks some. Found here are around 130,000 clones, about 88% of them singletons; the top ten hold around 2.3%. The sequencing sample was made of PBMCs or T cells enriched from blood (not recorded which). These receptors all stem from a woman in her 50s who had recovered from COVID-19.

Here the CDR3 reads CASSLQKAGSTYNEQFF. Here the CDR3 DNA reads TGCGCCAGCAGCTTACAAAAAGCGGGGTCGACCTACAATGAGCAGTTCTTC. The chain carries TRBV5-1 and TRBJ2-1; the match to TRBD2 covers 7 bases. V was clipped by 2 bases and J by 2 bases; unmatched bases: 10. CDR1 and CDR2 (germline): SGHRS, YFSETQ. The CDR3 runs 17 residues.

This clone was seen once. Written as DNA, the CDR3 is TGTGCCAGCAGTCACAGGGGGCCTGGACAAGAGACCCAGTACTTC. As protein: CASSHRGPGQETQYF. The rearrangement joins TRBV7-9 to TRBJ2-5, with 9 bases matching TRBD1. This CDR3 is built from 15 residues. The germline V gene encodes CDR1 SEHNR and CDR2 FQNEAQ (reference sequence). With 6 bases clipped from V and 2 bases from J, the junction kept 7 bases outside the gene matches.

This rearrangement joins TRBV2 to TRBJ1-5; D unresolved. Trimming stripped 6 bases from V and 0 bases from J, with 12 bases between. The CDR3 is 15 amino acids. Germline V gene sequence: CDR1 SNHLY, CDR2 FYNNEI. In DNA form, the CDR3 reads TGTGCCAGCAGCCCCTTCACATATAGCAATCAGCCCCAGCATTTT. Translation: CASSPFTYSNQPQHF.

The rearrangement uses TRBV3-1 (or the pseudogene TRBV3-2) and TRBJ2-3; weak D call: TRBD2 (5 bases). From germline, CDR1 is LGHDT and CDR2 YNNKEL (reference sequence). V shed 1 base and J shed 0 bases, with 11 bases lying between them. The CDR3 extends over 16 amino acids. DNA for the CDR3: TGTGCCAGCAGCCAAGCCGGGGTGGCGAGCACAGATACGCAGTATTTT. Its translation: CASSQAGVASTDTQYF.

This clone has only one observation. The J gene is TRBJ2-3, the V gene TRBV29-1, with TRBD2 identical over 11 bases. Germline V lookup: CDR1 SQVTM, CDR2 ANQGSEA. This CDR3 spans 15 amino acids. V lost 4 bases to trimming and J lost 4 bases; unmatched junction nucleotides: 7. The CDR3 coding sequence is TGCAGCGTTGGGCGGCTAGCGGGGGGATCAGATACGCAGTATTTT. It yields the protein CSVGRLAGGSDTQYF.

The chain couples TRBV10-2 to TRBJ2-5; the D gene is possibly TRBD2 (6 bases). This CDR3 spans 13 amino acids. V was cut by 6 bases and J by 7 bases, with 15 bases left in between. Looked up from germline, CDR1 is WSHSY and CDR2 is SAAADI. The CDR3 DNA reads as TGCGCCAGCAGGGAGCCTAGCGTCGGGACCCAGTACTTC. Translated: CASREPSVGTQYF.

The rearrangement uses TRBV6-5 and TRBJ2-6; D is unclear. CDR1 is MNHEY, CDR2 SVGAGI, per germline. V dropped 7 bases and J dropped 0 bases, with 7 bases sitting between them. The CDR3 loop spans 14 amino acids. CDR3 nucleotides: TGTGCCAGCAACCCGAGCTCTGGGGCCAACGTCCTGACTTTC. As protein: CASNPSSGANVLTF.

The CDR3: CASSQGSGVMNTEAFF. Here the CDR3 DNA reads TGCGCCAGCAGCCAAGGATCAGGGGTGATGAACACTGAAGCTTTCTTT. The V and J genes are TRBV4-1 and TRBJ1-1, with D tentatively TRBD1 (6 bases). Germline V lookup: CDR1 MGHRA, CDR2 YSYEKL. Trimming took off 1 base at V and 0 bases at J, with 12 bases between the two ends. The CDR3 is made up of 16 amino acids.

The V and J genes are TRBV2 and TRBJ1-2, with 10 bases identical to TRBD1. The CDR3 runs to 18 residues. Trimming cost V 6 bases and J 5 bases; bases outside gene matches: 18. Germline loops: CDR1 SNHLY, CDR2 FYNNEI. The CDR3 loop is CASRDIRTGGSLTYGYTF. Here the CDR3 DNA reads TGTGCCAGCAGGGACATAAGGACAGGGGGAAGCCTAACGTATGGCTACACCTTC.

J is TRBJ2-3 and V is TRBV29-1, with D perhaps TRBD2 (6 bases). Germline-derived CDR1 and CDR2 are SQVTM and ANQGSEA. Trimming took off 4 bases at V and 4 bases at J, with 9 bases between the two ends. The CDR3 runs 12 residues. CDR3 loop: CSVVAGSDTQYF. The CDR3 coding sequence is TGCAGCGTTGTTGCGGGGTCAGATACGCAGTATTTT.

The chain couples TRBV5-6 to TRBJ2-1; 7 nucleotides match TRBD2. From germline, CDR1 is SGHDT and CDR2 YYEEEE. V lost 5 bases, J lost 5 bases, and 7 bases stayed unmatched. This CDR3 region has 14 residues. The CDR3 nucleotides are TGTGCCAGCAGGTTTGGGGGGAGGGACAATGAGCAGTTCTTC. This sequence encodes CASRFGGRDNEQFF. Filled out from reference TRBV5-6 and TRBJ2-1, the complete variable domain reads DAGVTQSPTHLIKTRGQQVTLRCSPKSGHDTVSWYQQALGQGPQFIFQYYEEEERQRGNFPDRFSGHQFPNYSSELNVNALLLGDSALYLCASRFGGRDNEQFFGPGTRLTVL.

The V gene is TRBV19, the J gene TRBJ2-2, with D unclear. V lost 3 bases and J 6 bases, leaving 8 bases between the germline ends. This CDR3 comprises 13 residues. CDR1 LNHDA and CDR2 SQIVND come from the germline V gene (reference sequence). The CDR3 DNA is TGTGCCAGTAGTATCGACCGGGCCGGGGAGCTGTTTTTT. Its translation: CASSIDRAGELFF.

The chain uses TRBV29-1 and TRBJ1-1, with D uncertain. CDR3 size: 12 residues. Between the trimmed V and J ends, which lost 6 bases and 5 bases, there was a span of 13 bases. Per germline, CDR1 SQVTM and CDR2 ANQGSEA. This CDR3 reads CSVQSPETEAFF. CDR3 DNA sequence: TGCAGCGTCCAAAGCCCGGAGACTGAAGCTTTCTTT. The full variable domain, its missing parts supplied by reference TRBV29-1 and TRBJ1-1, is SAVISQKPSRDICQRGTSLTIQCQVDSQVTMMFWYRQQPGQSLTLIATANQGSEATYESGFVIDKFPISRPNLTFSTLTVSNMSPEDSSIYLCSVQSPETEAFFGQGTRLTVV.

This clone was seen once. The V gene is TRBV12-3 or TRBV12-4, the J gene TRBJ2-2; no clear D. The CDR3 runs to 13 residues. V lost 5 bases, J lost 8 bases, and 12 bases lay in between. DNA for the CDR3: TGTGCCAGCAGTGCAACCGGAGTGGGGGAGCTGTTTTTT. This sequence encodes CASSATGVGELFF.

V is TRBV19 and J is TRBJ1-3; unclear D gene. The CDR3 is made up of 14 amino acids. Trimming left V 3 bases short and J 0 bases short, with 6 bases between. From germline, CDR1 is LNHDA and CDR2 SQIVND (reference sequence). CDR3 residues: CASSIAHSGNTIYF. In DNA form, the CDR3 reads TGTGCCAGTAGTATTGCACACTCTGGAAACACCATATATTTT. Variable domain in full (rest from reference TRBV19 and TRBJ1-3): DGGITQSPKYLFRKEGQNVTLSCEQNLNHDAMYWYRQDPGQGLRLIYYSQIVNDFQKGDIAEGYSVSREKKESFPLTVTSAQKNPTAFYLCASSIAHSGNTIYFGEGSWLTVV.

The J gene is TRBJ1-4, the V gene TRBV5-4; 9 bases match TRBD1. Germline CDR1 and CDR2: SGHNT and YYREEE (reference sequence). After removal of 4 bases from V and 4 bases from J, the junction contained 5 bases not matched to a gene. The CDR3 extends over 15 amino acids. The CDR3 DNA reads TGTGCCAGCAGCGCGGGGACAGGGCGTAATGAAAAACTGTTTTTT. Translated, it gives CASSAGTGRNEKLFF.

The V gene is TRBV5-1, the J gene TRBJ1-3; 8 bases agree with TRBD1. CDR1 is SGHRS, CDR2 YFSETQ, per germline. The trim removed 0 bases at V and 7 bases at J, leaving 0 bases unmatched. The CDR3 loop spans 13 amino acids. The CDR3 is CASSLGQGNTIYF. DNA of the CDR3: TGCGCCAGCAGCTTGGGACAGGGGAACACCATATATTTT.

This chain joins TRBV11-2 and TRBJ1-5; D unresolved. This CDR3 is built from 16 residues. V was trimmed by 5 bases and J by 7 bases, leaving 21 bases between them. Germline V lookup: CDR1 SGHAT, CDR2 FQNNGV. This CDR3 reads CASSHLRGGRIQPQHF. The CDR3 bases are TGTGCCAGCAGCCATCTGAGAGGTGGGAGGATCCAGCCCCAGCATTTT.

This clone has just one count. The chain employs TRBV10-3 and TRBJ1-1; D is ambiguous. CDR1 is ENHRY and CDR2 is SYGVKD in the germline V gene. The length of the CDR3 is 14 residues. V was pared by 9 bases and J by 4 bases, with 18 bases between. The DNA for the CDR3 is TGTGCCATAGGGAACTCCGGGATGGGCACTGAAGCTTTCTTT. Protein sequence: CAIGNSGMGTEAFF.

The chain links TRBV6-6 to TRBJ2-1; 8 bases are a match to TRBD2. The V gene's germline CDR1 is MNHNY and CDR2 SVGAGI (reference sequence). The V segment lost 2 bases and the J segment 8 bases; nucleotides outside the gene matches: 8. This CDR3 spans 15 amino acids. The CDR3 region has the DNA TGTGCCAGCAGTTACCCACAAGCGGGGGAGGATGAGCAGTTCTTC. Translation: CASSYPQAGEDEQFF.

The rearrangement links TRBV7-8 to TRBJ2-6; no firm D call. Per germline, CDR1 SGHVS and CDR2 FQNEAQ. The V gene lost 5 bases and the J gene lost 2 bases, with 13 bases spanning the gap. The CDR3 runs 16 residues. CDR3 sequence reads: CASSRDRQTGANVLTF. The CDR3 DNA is TGTGCCAGCAGCCGAGATAGACAAACTGGGGCCAACGTCCTGACTTTC.